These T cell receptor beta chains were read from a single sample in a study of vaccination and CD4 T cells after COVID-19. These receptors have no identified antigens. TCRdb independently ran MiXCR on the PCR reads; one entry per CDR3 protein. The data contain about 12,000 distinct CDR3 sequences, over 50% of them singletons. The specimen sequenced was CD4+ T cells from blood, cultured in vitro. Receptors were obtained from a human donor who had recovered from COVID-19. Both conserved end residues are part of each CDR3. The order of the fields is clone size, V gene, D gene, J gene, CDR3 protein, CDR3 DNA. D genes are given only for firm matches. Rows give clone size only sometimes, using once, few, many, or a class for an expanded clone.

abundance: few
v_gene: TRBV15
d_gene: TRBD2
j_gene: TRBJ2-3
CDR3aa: CATSSLAGEDTQYF
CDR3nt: TGTGCCACCAGCAGCTTAGCGGGAGAAGATACGCAGTATTTT

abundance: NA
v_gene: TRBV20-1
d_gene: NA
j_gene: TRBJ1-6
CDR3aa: CSAREHGQRGPLHF
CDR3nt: TGCAGTGCTAGAGAACACGGCCAGAGGGGACCCCTCCACTTT

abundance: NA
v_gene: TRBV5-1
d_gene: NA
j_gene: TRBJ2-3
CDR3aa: CASLTDSSTDTQYF
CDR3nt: TGCGCCAGCCTGACAGATTCTAGCACAGATACGCAGTATTTT

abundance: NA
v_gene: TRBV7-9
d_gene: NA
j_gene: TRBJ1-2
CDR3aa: CASSSLAQGSYGYTF
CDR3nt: TGTGCCAGCAGCTCGCTAGCCCAGGGGTCCTATGGCTACACCTTC

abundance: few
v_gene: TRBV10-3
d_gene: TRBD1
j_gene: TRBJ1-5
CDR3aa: CAISEIRGVGPQHF
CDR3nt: TGTGCCATCAGTGAGATCAGGGGGGTCGGACCCCAGCATTTT

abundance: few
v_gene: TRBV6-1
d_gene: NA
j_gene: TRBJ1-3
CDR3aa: CASSEGRNALGNTIYF
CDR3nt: TGTGCCAGCAGTGAAGGGCGGAATGCTCTGGGAAACACCATATATTTT

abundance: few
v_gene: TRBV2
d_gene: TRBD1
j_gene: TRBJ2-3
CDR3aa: CASRGQGIRADTQYF
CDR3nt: TGTGCCAGCAGGGGACAGGGGATTAGGGCAGATACGCAGTATTTT

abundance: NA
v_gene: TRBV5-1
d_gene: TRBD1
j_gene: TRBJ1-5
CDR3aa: CASSPGGQLNQPQHF
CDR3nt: TGCGCCAGCAGCCCGGGGGGACAGCTAAATCAGCCCCAGCATTTT

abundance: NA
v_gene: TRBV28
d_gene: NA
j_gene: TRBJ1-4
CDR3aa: CASSLTEKLFF
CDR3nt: TGTGCCAGCAGTTTAACTGAAAAACTGTTTTTT

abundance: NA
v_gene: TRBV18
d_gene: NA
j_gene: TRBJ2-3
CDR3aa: CASSRSGSTDTQYF
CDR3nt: TGTGCCAGCTCACGTTCCGGGAGCACAGATACGCAGTATTTT

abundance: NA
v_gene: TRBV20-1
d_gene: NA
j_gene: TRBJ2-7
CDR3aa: CSARSNDRNEQYF
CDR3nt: TGCAGTGCTAGATCAAACGACAGGAACGAGCAGTACTTC

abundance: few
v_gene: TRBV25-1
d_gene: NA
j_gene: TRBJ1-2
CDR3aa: CASRQGGLYGYTF
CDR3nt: TGTGCCAGCAGACAGGGTGGGTTGTATGGCTACACCTTC

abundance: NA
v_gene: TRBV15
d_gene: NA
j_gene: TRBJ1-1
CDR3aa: CATSRGGFFGGMNTEAFF
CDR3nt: TGTGCCACCAGCAGAGGGGGTTTTTTCGGGGGCATGAACACTGAAGCTTTCTTT

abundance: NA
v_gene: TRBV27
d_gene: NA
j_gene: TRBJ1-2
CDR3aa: CASSLTALNYGYTF
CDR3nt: TGTGCCAGCAGTTTAACTGCTCTTAACTATGGCTACACCTTC